This T cell receptor (beta chain) was observed in a study of T cell repertoires in cytomegalovirus infection. Study overall: Public TCR beta signatures marked donors with CMV infection and the matching HLA.

Each CDR3 protein gets one entry after TCRdb re-called the reads with MiXCR. Among approximately 190,000 distinct CDR3 sequences, approximately 9.6% were seen once, and the ten largest hold approximately 4.2%. This clonotype appeared many times. Between the trimmed V and J ends, which lost 4 bases and 5 bases, there was a span of 8 bases. This CDR3 has 12 amino acids. Looked up from germline, CDR1 is SGHTA and CDR2 is FQGNSA. The chain employs TRBV7-2 and TRBJ2-5; D possibly corresponds to TRBD1 (5 bases). Sequenced material: PBMCs. This receptor was identified in a human donor in good health (CMV status not recorded). Some clones in this sample may be carry-over from other donors' samples. The CDR3 DNA reads TGTGCCAGCAGCTGGGGCGCGGAGACCCAGTACTTC. It yields the protein CASSWGAETQYF. Full variable domain (missing parts from reference TRBV7-2 and TRBJ2-5): GAGVSQSPSNKVTEKGKDVELRCDPISGHTALYWYRQSLGQGLEFLIYFQGNSAPDKSGLPSDRFSAERTGGSVSTLTIQRTQQEDSAVYLCASSWGAETQYFGPGTRLLVL.